These 3 T cell receptor beta chains originate from one sample sequenced in a study of monozygotic twins with inflammatory bowel disease. TCRdb reprocessed the 5' RACE reads, keeping one entry per CDR3 protein, no DNA. The table lists over 100,000 distinct CDR3 sequences. Sequenced input: blood. These receptors originate from a human donor with ulcerative colitis or Crohn's disease, or a healthy co-twin of an affected twin (not recorded which).

V usage is TRBV12-3 or TRBV12-4 and J usage is TRBJ2-2; TCRdb's D gene call, TRBD2, goes unchecked for lack of DNA. CDR3 length: 20 amino acids. The CDR3 loop is CARRKGASGGVFRNTGELFF.

The chain combines TRBV7-8 with TRBJ2-1; the TCRdb D gene call, TRBD2, has no DNA to confirm it. The length of the CDR3 is 14 residues. Germline CDR1 is SGHVS and CDR2 is FQNEAQ. CDR3 region: CASSLEGSGFEQFF.

The rearrangement links TRBV20-1 to TRBJ2-7; the D call from TCRdb, TRBD2, cannot be confirmed without DNA. CDR3 size: 14 residues. Looked up from germline, CDR1 is DFQATT and CDR2 is SNEGSKA (reference sequence). The CDR3 region is CSARSRDPPYEQYF.